The source of this T cell receptor beta chain is a study of cytotoxic CD8 clonotypes in ibrutinib-treated CLL. V shed 6 bases, J shed 7 bases, and the junction held 9 bases outside the gene matches. The CDR3 loop spans 13 amino acids. Germline CDR1 MNHNS, CDR2 SASEGT. The assay was immunoSEQ multiplex PCR, and TCRdb's table has in-frame clones only and misses some. The repertoire holds about 25,000 clones, with 69% as singletons. The sample consisted of PBMCs, taken at disease progression, from a patient treated with ibrutinib. V and J are TRBV6-1 and TRBJ2-7; 7 bases map to TRBD1. The clonotype comes from a human donor with chronic lymphocytic leukemia. The CDR3 sequence is CASRTGTAREQYF. CDR3 nucleotide sequence: TGTGCCAGCAGAACCGGGACAGCTCGGGAGCAGTACTTC.